This T cell receptor beta chain was retrieved from a study of graft-versus-host responses after intestinal transplantation. The overall study: All recipients were transplanted with multivisceral, liver-intestinal, or isolated intestinal grafts. After anti-thymocyte globulin induction, recipients took tacrolimus and steroids for three to four years.

The assay was immunoSEQ multiplex PCR, and TCRdb's table has in-frame clones only and misses some. The sample lists 85,000 to 95,000 clones; 85% to 95% were seen once. As for this clone: The target antigen is unknown.

The V gene's germline CDR1 is MNHNS and CDR2 SASEGT. The CDR3 totals 17 residues. Trimming removed 4 bases from V and 1 base from J, with 18 bases in between. This receptor was identified in a human donor who received an intestinal transplant. V gene TRBV6-1 combines with J gene TRBJ2-3, with D perhaps matching TRBD1 (6 bases). The sample was unstimulated CD8+ T cells sorted from spleen or lymph node cells, taken before intestinal transplant. The CDR3 nucleotides read TGTGCCAGCAGTGGGGGGCGCACTCGCAAACGCACAGATACGCAGTATTTT. This gives the protein CASSGGRTRKRTDTQYF.